The 27 T cell receptor beta chains in this list originate from one sample, sequenced in a study of blood T cell repertoires in COVID-19. Sequencing was performed with immunoSEQ multiplex PCR; in TCRdb, only in-frame clones are kept and a portion is missing. The sample comprises 380,000 or so clones, approximately 87% of which are singletons, and roughly 1.4% rests with the top ten. What was sequenced was PBMCs or T cells enriched from blood (not recorded which). The receptors stem from a man aged 25-45 years who had recovered from COVID-19.

This chain uses TRBV20-1 with TRBJ1-1, with D unresolved. Germline CDR1 DFQATT, CDR2 SNEGSKA (reference sequence). CDR3 length equals 13 residues. Trimming left V 3 bases short and J 6 bases short, with 14 bases between. The CDR3 DNA sequence: TGCAGTGCTAGTAGCCCGGGGTATTCTGAAGCTTTCTTT. Translating gives CSASSPGYSEAFF.

The rearrangement links TRBV7-2 to TRBJ1-2; TRBD1 agrees at 9 bases. The CDR3 is 14 residues long. Germline CDR1 and CDR2: SGHTA and FQGNSA. Trimming at V came to 4 bases and at J to 7 bases, leaving 7 bases not matched to a gene. The chain's CDR3 is CASSSRTGESGYTF. CDR3 in DNA: TGTGCCAGCAGCTCTAGGACAGGGGAGAGTGGCTACACCTTC. The full variable domain, with the rest looked up from reference TRBV7-2 and TRBJ1-2, is GAGVSQSPSNKVTEKGKDVELRCDPISGHTALYWYRQSLGQGLEFLIYFQGNSAPDKSGLPSDRFSAERTGGSVSTLTIQRTQQEDSAVYLCASSSRTGESGYTFGSGTRLTVV.

The chain uses TRBV6-5 and TRBJ2-4; maybe TRBD2 (7 bases). CDR1 MNHEY and CDR2 SVGAGI come from the germline V gene. The V gene lost 5 bases and the J gene lost 0 bases, with 11 bases spanning the gap. This CDR3 is 15 amino acids long. The DNA for the CDR3 is TGTGCCAGCAGTCACGGGGGGCTAGCCAAAAACATTCAGTACTTC. It is translated as CASSHGGLAKNIQYF.

The chain joins TRBV7-2 to TRBJ2-1; D is ambiguous. This CDR3 has 13 amino acids. Looked up from germline, CDR1 is SGHTA and CDR2 is FQGNSA. V lost 1 base, J lost 10 bases, and 11 bases lay in between. The CDR3 here is CASSLVAGNEQFF. The CDR3 DNA reads TGTGCCAGCAGCTTAGTCGCAGGTAACGAGCAGTTCTTC.

This chain connects TRBV5-4 to TRBJ1-2, with TRBD1 matching over 7 bases. The CDR3 loop spans 14 amino acids. V lost 3 bases, J lost 6 bases, and 8 bases stayed unmatched. Germline CDR1 SGHNT, CDR2 YYREEE (reference sequence). DNA for the CDR3: TGTGCCAGCAGCTCGACAGGGCTCTACCATGGCTACACCTTC. Its translation: CASSSTGLYHGYTF.

The genes are TRBV20-1 and TRBJ2-3; D not certain. Trimming removed 3 bases from V and 4 bases from J, with 5 bases in between. CDR3 length: 11 amino acids. The germline V gene encodes CDR1 DFQATT and CDR2 SNEGSKA (reference sequence). This CDR3 reads CSASGADTQYF. In DNA form, the CDR3 reads TGCAGTGCTAGTGGAGCAGATACGCAGTATTTT.

J is TRBJ2-1 and V is TRBV13; the D gene is possibly TRBD2 (6 bases). The CDR3 totals 9 residues. The germline gives CDR1 PRHDT, CDR2 FYEKMQ (reference sequence). Deletions cut 8 bases from V and 10 bases from J, with 6 bases between. The CDR3 bases are TGTGCCAGCGGAGGGGAGCAGTTCTTC. It codes for CASGGEQFF.

The rearrangement uses TRBV4-1 and TRBJ2-1, with 7 nucleotides matching TRBD2. The CDR3 consists of 16 residues. Germline V CDR1 and CDR2: MGHRA, YSYEKL. Germline trimming cut 1 base from V and 2 bases from J; bases unmatched to any gene: 5. CDR3 sequence: CASSQAPAGTYNEQFF. The CDR3 coding sequence is TGCGCCAGCAGCCAAGCCCCAGCGGGGACCTACAATGAGCAGTTCTTC.

This CDR3 reads CASSLDRARYEQYF. The CDR3 region has the DNA TGTGCCAGCAGCTTGGACAGGGCCCGCTACGAGCAGTACTTC. This chain connects TRBV5-4 to TRBJ2-7, with D maybe TRBD1 (6 bases). This CDR3 is 14 amino acids long. The V and J ends lost 0 bases and 3 bases respectively, with 10 bases between them. Germline V gives CDR1 SGHNT, CDR2 YYREEE (reference sequence).

The J gene is TRBJ2-2, the V gene TRBV3-1 (or the pseudogene TRBV3-2); D is undetermined. Looked up from germline, CDR1 is LGHDT and CDR2 is YNNKEL (reference sequence). The CDR3 covers 15 residues. V lost 4 bases, J lost 0 bases, and 9 bases lay in between. The CDR3 spells CASSLGVSNTGELFF. For the CDR3, the DNA is TGTGCCAGCAGCCTCGGTGTGTCGAACACCGGGGAGCTGTTTTTT.

This clone was seen more than once but under ten times. This chain links TRBV5-1 with TRBJ1-6; D is ambiguous. The germline V gene encodes CDR1 SGHRS and CDR2 YFSETQ. The length of the CDR3 is 16 residues. Trimming shortened V by 0 bases and J by 5 bases, and 12 bases separated the two germline ends. Here the CDR3 reads CASSLASAANNSPLHF. The DNA of the CDR3 is TGCGCCAGCAGCTTGGCCTCAGCGGCAAATAATTCACCCCTCCACTTT. Full variable domain (remainder filled in from reference TRBV5-1 and TRBJ1-6): KAGVTQTPRYLIKTRGQQVTLSCSPISGHRSVSWYQQTPGQGLQFLFEYFSETQRNKGNFPGRFSGRQFSNSRSEMNVSTLELGDSALYLCASSLASAANNSPLHFGNGTRLTVT.

The CDR3 protein is CASSLGHLSSYEQYF. CDR3 DNA sequence: TGTGCCAGCAGTTTGGGACACTTGAGCTCCTACGAGCAGTACTTC. This sequence joins TRBV6-2 or TRBV6-3 and TRBJ2-7; TRBD1 might be the D (6 bases). CDR3 length equals 15 residues. Trimming took 4 bases from V and 0 from J, leaving 13 bases between them. Germline lookup yields CDR1 MNHEY and CDR2 SVGEGT.

The chain's CDR3 is CASSFGRGNTEAFF. The CDR3 coding sequence is TGTGCCAGCAGCTTTGGCAGGGGGAACACTGAAGCTTTCTTT. The J gene is TRBJ1-1, the V gene TRBV7-6; TRBD1 is a possible D gene (6 bases). Germline assignment: CDR1 SGHVS and CDR2 FNYEAQ. Trimming took off 3 bases at V and 1 base at J, with 9 bases between the two ends. The CDR3 is made up of 14 amino acids.

V and J are TRBV4-2 and TRBJ2-7; perhaps TRBD1 as D (5 bases). This CDR3 has 15 amino acids. The V end lost 2 bases, the J end lost 5 bases, and 16 bases lay between the germline ends. Germline V gene sequence: CDR1 LGHNA, CDR2 YNFKEQ. The CDR3 DNA follows: TGTGCCAGCAGCCAACTAGGCAGGGTTGGAAACGAGCAGTACTTC. This codes for CASSQLGRVGNEQYF.

The chain joins TRBV30 to TRBJ1-6; D remains unclear. V was trimmed by 2 bases and J by 3 bases, leaving 11 bases between them. CDR1 and CDR2 from the germline V gene are GTSNPN and SVGIG (reference sequence). This CDR3 has 15 residues. For the CDR3, the DNA is TGTGCCTGGAGTAGAGGGCTGAACTATAATTCACCCCTCCACTTT. Its protein product is CAWSRGLNYNSPLHF. Full variable domain (rest looked up from reference TRBV30 and TRBJ1-6): SQTIHQWPATLVQPVGSPLSLECTVEGTSNPNLYWYRQAAGRGLQLLFYSVGIGQISSEVPQNLSASRPQDRQFILSSKKLLLSDSGFYLCAWSRGLNYNSPLHFGNGTRLTVT.

This CDR3 reads CASREARHGYTF. The CDR3 DNA reads TGTGCCAGCCGAGAAGCGAGACATGGCTACACCTTC. The chain has TRBV12-3 or TRBV12-4 and TRBJ1-2; D remains unclear. CDR3 size: 12 residues. V was cut by 8 bases and J by 6 bases, with 13 bases left in between.

The chain recombines TRBV11-3 with TRBJ2-3, with 8 bases fitting TRBD2. Germline CDR1 is SGHNT and CDR2 is YENEEA. Germline trimming cut 1 base from V and 6 bases from J; bases unmatched to any gene: 15. The CDR3 covers 18 residues. Here the CDR3 reads CASSLGFSAGGIRDTQYF. CDR3 coding DNA: TGTGCCAGCAGCTTAGGATTTTCGGCGGGGGGAATAAGGGATACGCAGTATTTT.

The chain uses TRBV7-2 and TRBJ2-1, with a possible D match to TRBD1 (6 bases). This CDR3 region has 15 residues. Between the trimmed V and J ends, which lost 0 bases and 7 bases, there was a span of 13 bases. CDR1 is SGHTA, CDR2 FQGNSA, per germline. CDR3 coding DNA: TGTGCCAGCAGCTTAGCGGATACAGGGAAGAATGAGCAGTTCTTC. This gives the protein CASSLADTGKNEQFF.

The chain links TRBV5-1 to TRBJ1-1, with TRBD1 identical over 7 bases. CDR1 is SGHRS and CDR2 is YFSETQ in the germline V gene. There are 16 residues in the CDR3. V dropped 0 bases and J dropped 5; count of bases not matched to a gene: 10. CDR3 in DNA: TGCGCCAGCAGCTTGGGAGACAGGGAACGTAGGACTGAAGCTTTCTTT. Its protein is CASSLGDRERRTEAFF.

This rearrangement joins TRBV7-8 to TRBJ2-1; 13 bases match TRBD2. V was pared by 4 bases and J by 11 bases, with 8 bases of the junction left unmatched. CDR3 length: 15 residues. CDR1 is SGHVS, CDR2 FQNEAQ, per germline. CDR3 bases: TGTGCCAGCAGCTCCACCGGGACTAGCGGGGTGAAGCAGTTCTTC. Its protein is CASSSTGTSGVKQFF.

This chain joins TRBV19 and TRBJ1-5; D unresolved. The ends were cut back, 7 bases at V and 4 bases at J, with 11 bases in the middle. The V gene's germline CDR1 is LNHDA and CDR2 SQIVND (reference sequence). The CDR3 is 13 amino acids. The CDR3 DNA follows: TGTGCCAGTACGGGTTTGCAGAATCAGCCCCAGCATTTT. Translating gives CASTGLQNQPQHF.

The rearrangement joins TRBV5-1 to TRBJ2-1; TRBD2 agrees at 8 bases. The junction had 11 bases not matched to a gene; V was cut back by 1 base and J by 8 bases. The CDR3 length is 16 residues. The germline gives CDR1 SGHRS, CDR2 YFSETQ. This chain's CDR3 is CASSLFAGGITDEQFF. In DNA, the CDR3 is TGCGCCAGCAGCTTGTTTGCGGGGGGTATTACAGATGAGCAGTTCTTC.

This clone has only one observation. The V and J genes are TRBV7-2 and TRBJ1-2, with 9 bases lining up with TRBD1. V was clipped by 0 bases and J by 5 bases; unmatched bases: 10. The CDR3 spans 17 residues. Germline V gene data show CDR1 as SGHTA and CDR2 as FQGNSA. The CDR3, as DNA: TGTGCCAGCAGCTTAGCGGAGGTCGGACAGGGGATTTATGGCTACACCTTC. Its protein product is CASSLAEVGQGIYGYTF.

The V gene is TRBV19, the J gene TRBJ1-2; weak D call: TRBD1 (5 bases). V was shortened by 10 bases and J by 6 bases, with 15 bases between the two germline ends. Germline-derived CDR1 and CDR2 are LNHDA and SQIVND (reference sequence). The CDR3 is 12 residues long. The CDR3 is CATSGRLHGYTF. CDR3 DNA sequence: TGTGCCACCTCAGGGAGGTTACATGGCTACACCTTC. Variable domain in full (rest from reference TRBV19 and TRBJ1-2): DGGITQSPKYLFRKEGQNVTLSCEQNLNHDAMYWYRQDPGQGLRLIYYSQIVNDFQKGDIAEGYSVSREKKESFPLTVTSAQKNPTAFYLCATSGRLHGYTFGSGTRLTVV.

Concerning this clone itself: The sample carries other DNA sequences with the same CDR3. V gene TRBV12-3 or TRBV12-4 combines with J gene TRBJ2-2; tentatively, D is TRBD2 (5 bases). The CDR3 sequence is 13 residues long. Trimming removed 3 bases at V and 3 bases at J, with 5 bases between. CDR3 sequence reads: CASSLRDTGELFF. The CDR3 DNA sequence: TGTGCCAGCAGTTTGAGGGACACCGGGGAGCTGTTTTTT.

The chain joins TRBV5-1 to TRBJ2-1; TRBD1 agrees at 11 bases. This CDR3 region has 15 residues. The V gene's germline CDR1 is SGHRS and CDR2 YFSETQ. J was trimmed by 4 bases and V by 3 bases; bases with no gene match: 3. The CDR3 protein is CASSSDRGLYNEQFF. The CDR3 DNA reads TGCGCCAGCAGCTCGGACAGGGGGCTATACAATGAGCAGTTCTTC.

The V call is TRBV15, the J call TRBJ1-5; 8 nucleotides match TRBD1. Germline V lookup: CDR1 LNHNV, CDR2 YYDKDF (reference sequence). V shed 1 base, J shed 7 bases, and the junction held 6 bases outside the gene matches. The CDR3 runs 15 residues. The CDR3 spells CATSRGGQGEQPQHF. The DNA for the CDR3 is TGTGCCACCAGCAGAGGTGGACAGGGCGAGCAGCCCCAGCATTTT.